Following are 29 T cell receptor beta chains from one sample sequenced in a study of response to subunit inactivated influenza vaccine. TCRdb fed the RT-PCR reads into MiXCR, producing one record per CDR3 protein. The sample has under 500,000 distinct CDR3 sequences, approximately 11% seen once; the top ten hold approximately 12%. Sample: PBMCs from blood, taken roughly 45 days after vaccination. These TCRs come from a man aged 45-60 years who received an inactivated influenza vaccine.

CDR3: CASGQGPYNSPLHF. As DNA, the CDR3 is TGTGCCAGTGGACAGGGCCCCTATAATTCACCCCTCCACTTT. The J gene is TRBJ1-6, the V gene TRBV10-3; 8 positions agree with TRBD1. The V gene's germline CDR1 is ENHRY and CDR2 SYGVKD. The CDR3 is 14 residues long. Unmatched junction bases numbered 4, after V lost 10 bases and J lost 2 bases.

This clonotype was detected many times. The genes are TRBV20-1 and TRBJ2-1; 8 bases align to TRBD2. Germline CDR1 is DFQATT and CDR2 is SNEGSKA (reference sequence). This CDR3 spans 16 amino acids. J gave up 4 bases and V 4 bases, and 12 bases lay outside the gene matches. The CDR3 protein is CSAILALAGVYNEQFF. CDR3 in DNA: TGCAGTGCTATCCTTGCTCTAGCGGGCGTTTACAATGAGCAGTTCTTC.

This clonotype appeared a few times. This rearrangement joins TRBV6-6 to TRBJ2-1, with D unclear. The length of the CDR3 is 13 residues. V was cut by 1 base and J by 15 bases, with 16 bases left in between. The germline V gene has CDR1 MNHNY and CDR2 SVGAGI (reference sequence). The CDR3 nucleotides read TGTGCCAGCAGTTACTTGAGGCTTTCTCCGGTGTTCTTC. It encodes CASSYLRLSPVFF.

The DNA of the CDR3 is TGTGCCAGCAGATGGGGACTACCGTCAGATACGCAGTATTTT. It specifies CASRWGLPSDTQYF. V and J are TRBV7-2 and TRBJ2-3; 7 bases match TRBD2. The V gene end was trimmed by 6 bases and the J gene end by 4 bases; junction bases not matched to a gene: 7. This CDR3 has 14 residues. Germline V CDR1 and CDR2: SGHTA, FQGNSA.

This sequence joins TRBV5-1 and TRBJ2-3; no reliable D call. This CDR3 is built from 14 residues. The V gene lost 0 bases and the J gene lost 6 bases, with 11 bases spanning the gap. Germline CDR1 SGHRS, CDR2 YFSETQ. CDR3 bases: TGCGCCAGCAGCTTGGCTGGGGTTCTGGATACGCAGTATTTT. Its translation is CASSLAGVLDTQYF.

Here the CDR3 reads CASTPITDTQYF. The DNA for the CDR3 is TGTGCCAGCACCCCAATTACAGATACGCAGTATTTT. V usage is TRBV12-3 or TRBV12-4 and J usage is TRBJ2-3; unclear D gene. The V gene lost 7 bases and the J gene lost 3 bases, with 8 bases spanning the gap. The CDR3 has 12 amino acids.

The V call is TRBV20-1, the J call TRBJ1-5; TRBD1 matches 10 bases. This CDR3 is 13 amino acids long. Germline CDR1 and CDR2: DFQATT and SNEGSKA (reference sequence). V lost 6 bases, J lost 6 bases, and 5 bases stayed unmatched. In nucleotides, the CDR3 is TGCAGTGCGGACAGGGGGGGTGGTCAGCCCCAGCATTTT. It encodes CSADRGGGQPQHF.

This clonotype was counted many times. The chain uses TRBV20-1 and TRBJ2-5; TRBD2 might be the D (6 bases). Trimming took off 0 bases at V and 7 bases at J, with 21 bases between the two ends. CDR3 length equals 16 residues. Germline V gene sequence: CDR1 DFQATT, CDR2 SNEGSKA (reference sequence). CDR3: CSARDEGRLVLGTQYF. In nucleotides, the CDR3 is TGCAGTGCTAGAGACGAGGGCAGACTAGTTTTGGGGACCCAGTACTTC.

The rearrangement joins TRBV20-1 to TRBJ2-7; a possible D gene is TRBD2 (6 bases). In germline, CDR1 is DFQATT, CDR2 SNEGSKA (reference sequence). The CDR3 is made up of 13 amino acids. With 3 bases removed from V and 4 bases from J, the gap between germline ends came to 13 bases. The CDR3, as DNA: TGCAGTGCTAGGGCGGCGGGATTATACGAGCAGTACTTC. Protein: CSARAAGLYEQYF.

V gene TRBV20-1 combines with J gene TRBJ2-1, with 8 bases lining up with TRBD2. CDR1 and CDR2 from the germline V gene are DFQATT and SNEGSKA (reference sequence). This CDR3 is built from 14 residues. Trimming took 7 bases from V and 4 from J; bases not matched to a gene: 9. The CDR3 sequence is CSVHGGGGYNEQFF. CDR3 DNA sequence: TGCAGTGTCCACGGGGGCGGGGGGTACAATGAGCAGTTCTTC.

This clonotype was recorded a few times. This rearrangement joins TRBV24-1 to TRBJ1-2; D is undetermined. Trimming cost V 5 bases and J 8 bases, with 20 bases left between them. The CDR3 is made up of 15 amino acids. From germline, CDR1 is KGHDR and CDR2 SFDVKD. CDR3 protein: CATSGEGGVLGGYTF. The DNA of the CDR3 is TGTGCCACCAGTGGAGAGGGCGGCGTCTTGGGAGGCTACACCTTC.

This clonotype was picked up a small number of times. The rearrangement links TRBV4-3 to TRBJ2-7; weak D call: TRBD2 (5 bases). Trimming pared 0 bases from V and 2 bases from J, leaving 11 bases between. The germline CDR1 and CDR2 sequences are LGHNA and YSLEER. The CDR3 runs to 15 residues. As DNA, the CDR3 is TGCGCCAGCAGCCAAGATCGAGGGCGTGCCTACGAGCAGTACTTC. Its translation is CASSQDRGRAYEQYF.

CDR3 amino acids: CASSGGQWNTEAFF. As DNA, the CDR3 is TGCGCCAGCAGCGGGGGACAGTGGAACACTGAAGCTTTCTTT. The chain is built from TRBV5-1 and TRBJ1-1; 7 bases are a match to TRBD1. The germline V gene encodes CDR1 SGHRS and CDR2 YFSETQ. With V trimmed by 4 bases and J by 1 base, 4 bases remained unmatched. The CDR3 totals 14 residues.

This clonotype was seen a handful of times. The J gene is TRBJ2-5, the V gene TRBV10-3, with D tentatively TRBD1 (5 bases). The V end was cut by 3 bases, the J end by 7 bases, with 12 bases between. Germline CDR1 and CDR2: ENHRY and SYGVKD. The CDR3 has 13 residues. CDR3 nucleotides: TGTGCCATCAGTGACCAGGGCGTGGGGACCCAGTACTTC. Amino acid sequence: CAISDQGVGTQYF.

This clonotype was observed at least ten times. The chain uses TRBV20-1 and TRBJ2-1; 14 bases map to TRBD2. The CDR3 totals 16 residues. The V and J ends lost 6 bases and 2 bases, in that order; junction bases with no gene match: 6. Looked up from germline, CDR1 is DFQATT and CDR2 is SNEGSKA (reference sequence). In nucleotides, the CDR3 is TGCAGTGCCACGGGACTAGCGGGAGTACCCTACAATGAGCAGTTCTTC. Protein sequence: CSATGLAGVPYNEQFF.

This rearrangement joins TRBV4-3 to TRBJ2-7; D possibly uses TRBD1 or TRBD2 (5 bases each). This CDR3 comprises 16 residues. Germline-derived CDR1 and CDR2 are LGHNA and YSLEER. V shed 0 bases and J shed 3 bases, with 15 bases lying between them. CDR3 sequence reads: CASSQDWRGAGYEQYF. Written as DNA, the CDR3 is TGCGCCAGCAGCCAAGATTGGAGAGGGGCCGGCTACGAGCAGTACTTC.

This clonotype was seen only a few times. J is TRBJ1-5 and V is TRBV3-1, with unresolved D. Germline CDR1 LGHDT, CDR2 YNNKEL (reference sequence). V shed 0 bases and J shed 9 bases, with 6 bases lying between them. The CDR3 length is 12 residues. CDR3: CASSQDLGPQHF. Here the CDR3 DNA reads TGTGCCAGCAGCCAAGACCTGGGGCCCCAGCATTTT. Full variable domain (missing parts from reference TRBV3-1 and TRBJ1-5): DTAVSQTPKYLVTQMGNDKSIKCEQNLGHDTMYWYKQDSKKFLKIMFSYNNKELIINETVPNRFSPKSPDKAHLNLHINSLELGDSAVYFCASSQDLGPQHFGDGTRLSIL.

Only one count was recorded for this clonotype. V usage is TRBV7-3 and J usage is TRBJ2-5; D call uncertain. The CDR3 covers 13 residues. The V end was cut by 5 bases, the J end by 1 base, with 8 bases between. CDR1 SGHTA and CDR2 FQGTGA come from the germline V gene. The CDR3 reads CASSRSAQETQYF. The CDR3 DNA is TGTGCCAGCAGCCGGAGCGCCCAAGAGACCCAGTACTTC.

The chain joins TRBV12-3 or TRBV12-4 to TRBJ1-4; no clear D. Trimming took off 5 bases at V and 8 bases at J, with 12 bases between the two ends. The CDR3 covers 13 residues. This CDR3 reads CASSPGPQEKLFF. The CDR3 region has the DNA TGTGCCAGCAGTCCGGGTCCTCAGGAAAAACTGTTTTTT.

In this sample, this clonotype turned up many times. The V and J genes are TRBV4-3 and TRBJ2-1; TRBD1 matches 8 bases. The junction had 5 bases not matched to a gene; V was cut back by 3 bases and J by 4 bases. CDR1 is LGHNA, CDR2 YSLEER, per germline. This CDR3 spans 15 amino acids. CDR3 in amino acids: CASSQQGAGYNEQFF. DNA for the CDR3: TGCGCCAGCAGCCAGCAGGGGGCAGGGTACAATGAGCAGTTCTTC.

This clonotype was observed at least ten times. V gene TRBV12-3 or TRBV12-4 combines with J gene TRBJ1-1, with D hard to call. This CDR3 spans 11 amino acids. V was cut by 6 bases and J by 4 bases, with 6 bases left in between. CDR3 nucleotides: TGTGCCAGCAGAGAGTCCACTGAAGCTTTCTTT. Protein sequence: CASRESTEAFF.

This clonotype was observed a handful of times. The chain joins TRBV7-2 to TRBJ2-6; D gene unclear. This CDR3 is 15 amino acids long. Germline V lookup: CDR1 SGHTA, CDR2 FQGNSA. V was pared by 0 bases and J by 4 bases, with 7 bases between. The CDR3 nucleotides are TGTGCCAGCAGCTTAGCTGGGGTGGGGGCCAACGTCCTGACTTTC. Amino acids: CASSLAGVGANVLTF. Filled out from reference TRBV7-2 and TRBJ2-6, the complete variable domain reads GAGVSQSPSNKVTEKGKDVELRCDPISGHTALYWYRQSLGQGLEFLIYFQGNSAPDKSGLPSDRFSAERTGGSVSTLTIQRTQQEDSAVYLCASSLAGVGANVLTFGAGSRLTVL.

This clonotype came up a few times. This sequence joins TRBV11-2 and TRBJ2-2; TRBD2 matches at 8 bases. The CDR3 has 18 residues. V was pared by 5 bases and J by 0 bases, with 11 bases of the junction left unmatched. CDR1 and CDR2 (germline): SGHAT, FQNNGV. In DNA, the CDR3 is TGTGCCAGCAGCCCCGGCTGGGGCGGGGGGCCGAACACCGGGGAGCTGTTTTTT. Amino acids: CASSPGWGGGPNTGELFF.

This clonotype came up many times. The rearrangement links TRBV5-6 to TRBJ2-1, with a weak D call TRBD2 (6 bases). This CDR3 region has 12 residues. Germline lookup yields CDR1 SGHDT and CDR2 YYEEEE. Trimming shortened V by 3 bases and J by 9 bases, and 10 bases separated the two germline ends. The CDR3 spells CASSWGSGEQFF. The CDR3 bases are TGTGCCAGCAGCTGGGGTAGCGGTGAGCAGTTCTTC.

This clonotype was found a few times. The rearrangement links TRBV7-2 to TRBJ1-5; TRBD1 is a possible D gene (5 bases). Germline V gene sequence: CDR1 SGHTA, CDR2 FQGNSA. Trimming removed 5 bases from V and 0 bases from J, with 14 bases in between. The CDR3 extends over 16 amino acids. CDR3 protein: CASSNDSYYSNQPQHF. CDR3 in DNA: TGTGCCAGCAGCAACGACAGCTACTATAGCAATCAGCCCCAGCATTTT.

The genes are TRBV24-1 and TRBJ1-5; D unclear. This CDR3 comprises 12 residues. The ends were cut back, 5 bases at V and 2 bases at J, with 3 bases in the middle. Germline values: CDR1 KGHDR, CDR2 SFDVKD. Written as DNA, the CDR3 is TGTGCCACCAGTGTGGGCAATCAGCCCCAGCATTTT. This codes for CATSVGNQPQHF.

This chain uses TRBV5-1 with TRBJ2-1, with 7 positions matching TRBD2. The CDR3 consists of 14 residues. CDR1 is SGHRS and CDR2 is YFSETQ in the germline V gene. The V and J ends lost 0 bases and 9 bases, in that order; junction bases with no gene match: 6. The CDR3 coding sequence is TGCGCCAGCAGCTTGGGCGGGAGCTATGTTGAGCAGTTCTTC. Its protein product is CASSLGGSYVEQFF.

This chain links TRBV20-1 with TRBJ1-5; D may be TRBD1 (5 bases). Germline CDR1 is DFQATT and CDR2 is SNEGSKA (reference sequence). Trimming left V 1 base short and J 6 bases short, with 10 bases between. The CDR3 is 13 amino acids. CDR3 bases: TGCAGTGCTAGAGCCCCAGGGAGTCAGCCCCAGCATTTT. Amino acids: CSARAPGSQPQHF.

The chain carries TRBV6-1 and TRBJ1-5; D possibly corresponds to TRBD1 (6 bases). Trimming removed 1 base from V and 7 bases from J, with 17 bases in between. This CDR3 is 16 amino acids long. The germline CDR1 and CDR2 sequences are MNHNS and SASEGT. CDR3 coding DNA: TGTGCCAGCAGTGAAGATGGGGGCGCGATGAACCAGCCCCAGCATTTT. The encoded protein is CASSEDGGAMNQPQHF.